The 11 T cell receptor beta chains given below trace back to one sample, sequenced in a study of patients and donors after allogeneic stem cell transplantation. A single record per CDR3 protein comes from TCRdb applying MiXCR to the RT-PCR reads. This table has about a million distinct CDR3 sequences, roughly 17% appearing once. Sequences were obtained from blood, either unsorted or a sorted T cell fraction (not recorded which). The receptors stem from a human donor who was either an allogeneic HSCT recipient or a stem cell or donor lymphocyte infusion donor (not recorded which). It is not recorded whose cells these are; they may come from a transplant donor.

This clonotype was seen a handful of times. The CDR3 DNA reads as TGTGCCAGCAGCTTCGACGACGGTGTGAACACTGAAGCTTTCTTT. Translating it yields CASSFDDGVNTEAFF. The V call is TRBV7-2, the J call TRBJ1-1; no reliable D call. V lost 3 bases and J 0 bases, leaving 11 bases between the germline ends. CDR1 is SGHTA and CDR2 is FQGNSA in the germline V gene. This CDR3 contains 15 residues.

This clonotype has more than one count but fewer than ten. The rearrangement links TRBV13 to TRBJ2-1, with TRBD2 as a possible D gene (5 bases). Trimming removed 6 bases at V and 0 bases at J, with 15 bases between. The CDR3 has 16 residues. Germline CDR1 is PRHDT and CDR2 is FYEKMQ (reference sequence). The CDR3 region has the DNA TGTGCCAGCAGGCGGGCGGGCGTAGCCTCCTACAATGAGCAGTTCTTC. The encoded protein is CASRRAGVASYNEQFF. Variable domain in full (rest from reference TRBV13 and TRBJ2-1): AAGVIQSPRHLIKEKRETATLKCYPIPRHDTVYWYQQGPGQDPQFLISFYEKMQSDKGSIPDRFSAQQFSDYHSELNMSSLELGDSALYFCASRRAGVASYNEQFFGPGTRLTVL.

The chain carries TRBV12-3 or TRBV12-4 and TRBJ2-2; TRBD2 aligns across 7 bases. The J segment lost 4 bases and the V segment lost 4 bases, leaving 12 bases of the junction unmatched. The CDR3 is 17 residues long. As DNA, the CDR3 is TGTGCCAGCAGTTATCACAGCGGGGCCCGGGGCACCGGGGAGCTGTTTTTT. It encodes CASSYHSGARGTGELFF.

On this clonotype itself: A much larger clonotype is one base distant, so this may be a read error. The CDR3 bases are TGTGCCAGCAGCTTAGGACTAGCGGGGAACACAGATACGCAGTATTTT. This sequence encodes CASSLGLAGNTDTQYF. The chain uses TRBV11-3 and TRBJ2-3; 11 nucleotides match TRBD2. The CDR3 spans 16 residues. Trimming cost V 1 base and J 2 bases; bases outside gene matches: 2. Germline CDR1 and CDR2: SGHNT and YENEEA.

This clonotype appeared a few times. This chain links TRBV18 with TRBJ2-6; possibly TRBD1 for D (5 bases). Germline CDR1 KGHSH, CDR2 LQKENI. This CDR3 comprises 16 residues. Trimming took 3 bases from V and 2 from J, leaving 11 bases between them. In DNA form, the CDR3 reads TGTGCCAGCTCACCTAATACAGGAACTGGGGCCAACGTCCTGACTTTC. It specifies CASSPNTGTGANVLTF.

CDR3 loop: CASTSAGGPYNEQFF. DNA of the CDR3: TGTGCCAGCACCTCGGCGGGGGGGCCGTACAATGAGCAGTTCTTC. The chain employs TRBV25-1 and TRBJ2-1; 9 bases line up with TRBD2. In germline, CDR1 is MGHDK, CDR2 SYGVNS. With 7 bases clipped from V and 4 bases from J, the junction kept 8 bases outside the gene matches. CDR3 length equals 15 residues.

The rearrangement uses TRBV29-1 and TRBJ1-2; maybe TRBD1 (6 bases). Per germline, CDR1 SQVTM and CDR2 ANQGSEA. Trimming took 3 bases from V and 5 from J, leaving 16 bases between them. CDR3 length: 14 amino acids. This CDR3 is CSVESGQGQYGYTF. CDR3 nucleotides: TGCAGCGTTGAGAGCGGGCAGGGGCAATATGGCTACACCTTC. Full variable domain (outside the CDR3, taken from reference TRBV29-1 and TRBJ1-2): SAVISQKPSRDICQRGTSLTIQCQVDSQVTMMFWYRQQPGQSLTLIATANQGSEATYESGFVIDKFPISRPNLTFSTLTVSNMSPEDSSIYLCSVESGQGQYGYTFGSGTRLTVV.

V gene TRBV24-1 combines with J gene TRBJ2-1; 7 bases line up with TRBD2. J gave up 5 bases and V 2 bases, and 8 bases lay outside the gene matches. The CDR3 length is 16 residues. CDR1 and CDR2 (germline): KGHDR, SFDVKD. In DNA, the CDR3 is TGTGCCACCAGTGATTCTGGCGGGAGAGTCCACAATGAGCAGTTCTTC. As protein: CATSDSGGRVHNEQFF.

The rearrangement uses TRBV12-3 or TRBV12-4 and TRBJ1-6; D unresolved. This CDR3 spans 13 amino acids. The V and J ends lost 5 bases and 9 bases respectively, with 11 bases between them. CDR3 protein: CASSPQTSSPLHF. In nucleotides, the CDR3 is TGTGCCAGCAGTCCACAGACCTCTTCACCCCTCCACTTT.

The chain recombines TRBV12-3 or TRBV12-4 with TRBJ2-1; either TRBD1 or TRBD2 may fit D (6 bases each). This CDR3 region has 16 residues. V gave up 2 bases and J gave up 0 bases, with 11 bases separating them. The CDR3 region has the DNA TGTGCCAGCAGTTTAATGGGGGGACACTCCTACAATGAGCAGTTCTTC. Translation: CASSLMGGHSYNEQFF.

This clonotype appeared a few times. The gene calls are TRBV6-5 and TRBJ1-5; D is undetermined. Germline CDR1 MNHEY, CDR2 SVGAGI. This CDR3 contains 13 residues. Trimming pared 4 bases from V and 4 bases from J, leaving 8 bases between. The CDR3 region has the DNA TGTGCCAGCAGTTGGCAGAGTAATCAGCCCCAGCATTTT. This sequence encodes CASSWQSNQPQHF.